This TCR beta chain was obtained from a study of cytomegalovirus exposure and HLA in healthy donors. TCRdb's copy holds only in-frame clones and misses some; the assay was immunoSEQ multiplex PCR. Here the sample spans roughly 200,000 clones, around 82% being singletons. The origin of this receptor is a woman between 18 and 29 years old in good health and CMV-seropositive. The sequencing sample was made of PBMCs.

Here the CDR3 reads CATSRDLPGTGKDGYTF. CDR3 DNA: TGTGCCACCAGCAGAGATCTGCCCGGGACAGGGAAGGATGGCTACACCTTC. The V gene is TRBV15, the J gene TRBJ1-2, with 9 bases matching TRBD1. V gave up 0 bases and J gave up 6 bases; unmatched junction bases: 11. CDR1 LNHNV and CDR2 YYDKDF come from the germline V gene (reference sequence). This CDR3 is built from 17 residues.